A single sample is the source of the 4 T cell receptor beta chains below, sequenced in a study of spatial heterogeneity in lung cancer. A single record per CDR3 protein comes from TCRdb applying MiXCR to the 5' RACE reads. The profile shows 16,000 or so distinct CDR3 sequences, 3% to 4.5% of them singletons. Specified time point: sample taken at primary tumor resection. Source: normal lung tissue next to the tumor, taken at surgery. Receptors originate from a male donor with early-stage non-small cell lung cancer.

This clonotype was seen a few times. In a library made to pick up alpha chains, this beta chain is a stray read with a size that means little. This chain joins TRBV7-3 and TRBJ2-2, with D tentatively TRBD1 (6 bases). V was trimmed by 3 bases and J by 4 bases, leaving 12 bases between them. This CDR3 contains 15 residues. Germline V gives CDR1 SGHTA, CDR2 FQGTGA. The CDR3: CASSLTGQPTGELFF. CDR3 DNA sequence: TGTGCCAGCAGCTTGACAGGACAGCCCACCGGGGAGCTGTTTTTT.

This clonotype was picked up many times. Little can be read into the size of this beta chain, an off-target read in a library designed for alpha chains. The V call is TRBV27, the J call TRBJ2-5, with 7 positions matching TRBD1. The CDR3 has 15 residues. The V and J ends lost 6 bases and 3 bases, in that order; junction bases with no gene match: 10. Germline CDR1 reads MNHEY; CDR2 reads SMNVEV (reference sequence). CDR3 residues: CASRTITGVKETQYF. In nucleotides, the CDR3 is TGTGCCAGCAGAACGATTACAGGGGTTAAAGAGACCCAGTACTTC.

This clonotype is labeled medium-sized. A library made for alpha chains picked up this beta chain off target, so its size means little. The chain carries TRBV27 and TRBJ1-6, with 9 bases aligning to TRBD1. V dropped 4 bases and J dropped 9; count of bases not matched to a gene: 16. Germline-derived CDR1 and CDR2 are MNHEY and SMNVEV (reference sequence). The CDR3 runs 18 residues. CDR3 protein: CASSSPGQGGRVGSPLHF. The CDR3 region has the DNA TGTGCCAGCAGTTCTCCGGGACAGGGCGGAAGAGTGGGTTCACCCCTCCACTTT.

There are many counts of this clonotype. Being off target in a library aimed at alpha chains, this beta chain has a size of little meaning. The chain uses TRBV16 and TRBJ1-4, with D perhaps matching TRBD1 (6 bases). The V gene lost 1 base and the J gene lost 7 bases, with 13 bases spanning the gap. Germline V gene data show CDR1 as KGHSY and CDR2 as FQNENV. The CDR3 extends over 15 amino acids. CDR3: CASSQFSTGGEKLFF. CDR3 DNA: TGTGCCAGCAGCCAATTTTCGACAGGCGGTGAAAAACTGTTTTTT.